A selection of T cell receptor beta chains follows, all from one sample in a study of OX40 agonist ivuxolimab in advanced cancers. Clones were sequenced by immunoSEQ multiplex PCR, and TCRdb holds only the in-frame ones, with some missing. The sample lists about 68,000 clones; around 83% were seen once. This material consisted of CD4+ or CD8+ T cells sorted from blood, taken in a trial of the OX40 agonist ivuxolimab. These receptors all stem from an adult with an advanced solid tumor such as melanoma, head and neck, liver or kidney cancer. The CDR3 runs from the conserved cysteine through the conserved F or W. The D gene is left open where the match is weak. Size values are once, few and many counts, or a class for expanded clones, and some rows have none.

size,D,J,V,DNA,CDR3
-,TRBD2,TRBJ2-5,TRBV28,TGTGCCAGCAGCCCCCGGACTAGCGGGAGGTACCAAGAGACCCAGTACTTC,CASSPRTSGRYQETQYF
-,-,TRBJ1-1,TRBV6-1,TGTGCCAGCAACCTGAACACTGAAGCTTTCTTT,CASNLNTEAFF
-,TRBD1,TRBJ2-7,TRBV7-9,TGTGCCAGCAGCTCTGGGACAGGGGTATACGAGCAGTACTTC,CASSSGTGVYEQYF
-,-,TRBJ2-5,TRBV2,TGTGCCAGCAGTGCCCAAGGGGGGCAGGGAGAGACCCAGTACTTC,CASSAQGGQGETQYF
-,-,TRBJ2-3,TRBV27,TGTGCCAGCAGTACCGACTACCCTGACCCCAGCACAGATACGCAGTATTTT,CASSTDYPDPSTDTQYF
-,-,TRBJ1-2,TRBV5-4,TGTGCCAGCAGCTTACCAGGGGAAAACTATGGCTACACCTTC,CASSLPGENYGYTF
-,-,TRBJ2-5,TRBV6-1,TGTGCCAGTATTGGTTGGTTCCAGACCCAGTACTTC,CASIGWFQTQYF
once,-,TRBJ2-2,TRBV30,TGTGCCTGGACAATAGCGGGGACAGACAACACCGGGGAGCTGTTTTTT,CAWTIAGTDNTGELFF
-,TRBD1,TRBJ2-2,TRBV2,TGTGCCAGGGGGACAGCTCCGAACACCGGGGAGCTGTTTTTT,CARGTAPNTGELFF
-,-,TRBJ1-3,TRBV11-2,TGTGCCAGCAGCATTCAAGTGGGGAAGGTTGGAGACACCATATATTTT,CASSIQVGKVGDTIYF
-,-,TRBJ1-4,TRBV4-2,TGTGCCAGCAGCCAGTCAGGGACTCCAACTAATGAAAAACTGTTTTTT,CASSQSGTPTNEKLFF
-,-,TRBJ1-1,TRBV6-1,TGTGCCAGCAGTGACTCGAAAAAAGGAACTGAAGCTTTCTTT,CASSDSKKGTEAFF
-,-,TRBJ1-2,TRBV27,TGTGCCAGCAGCCCCGGGGCAGGGCGAGGCTACACCTTC,CASSPGAGRGYTF
-,-,TRBJ1-2,TRBV21-1,TGTGCCAGCCCGTGCTATGGCTACACCTTC,CASPCYGYTF
many,TRBD1,TRBJ1-6,TRBV5-1,TGCGCCAGCAGCTTGGTCGGACAGGGGGCTAACTCACCCCTCCACTTT,CASSLVGQGANSPLHF
-,TRBD1,TRBJ1-3,TRBV19,TGTGCCAGTAGTTTTGGACAGGCCCTCTCTGGAAACACCATATATTTT,CASSFGQALSGNTIYF
once,-,TRBJ2-7,TRBV28,TGTGCCAGCAGTTCGTATGGCGGCAGGGCCTTTTACGAGCAGTACTTC,CASSSYGGRAFYEQYF
-,TRBD1,TRBJ1-4,TRBV5-6,TGTGCCAGCAGTCGGGACAGGGTGTCAGAAAAACTGTTTTTT,CASSRDRVSEKLFF
-,TRBD1,TRBJ2-7,TRBV29-1,TGCAGCGTCGCGGACAGGGGCTCCTACGAGCAGTACTTC,CSVADRGSYEQYF
-,-,TRBJ1-2,TRBV2,TGTGCCAGCAAAGCTGGGACTAACTATGGCTACACCTTC,CASKAGTNYGYTF
few,-,TRBJ1-2,TRBV6-1,TGTGCCAGCAGTGAGGCAGGGAACTATGGCTACACCTTC,CASSEAGNYGYTF
-,-,TRBJ1-5,TRBV6-1,TGTGCCAGCAGTGATAGGCAGTTTGGTCAGCCCCAGCATTTT,CASSDRQFGQPQHF
-,TRBD1,TRBJ1-3,TRBV18,TGTGCCAGCTCACCACGACAGGGGCTCTCTGGAAACACCATATATTTT,CASSPRQGLSGNTIYF
-,-,TRBJ2-7,TRBV9,TGTGCCAGCAGCGCCGAAGGCCAGGGCTACGAGCAGTACTTC,CASSAEGQGYEQYF
-,TRBD2,TRBJ2-5,TRBV9,TGTGCCAGCAGCCCTTCCCCCGGGGGGGCCGAAGAGACCCAGTACTTC,CASSPSPGGAEETQYF
-,-,TRBJ2-2,TRBV7-2,TGTGCCAGCAGCTTAGTTGCAGGGTCGAACACCGGGGAGCTGTTTTTT,CASSLVAGSNTGELFF
few,-,TRBJ2-7,TRBV2,TGTGCCAGCAGTGAAGGCGGGGCGGGGAGCGGCGAGCAGTACTTC,CASSEGGAGSGEQYF
-,-,TRBJ1-5,TRBV19,TGTGCCAGTAGTATGCTCAGGTTCACCCATCAGCCCCAGCATTTT,CASSMLRFTHQPQHF
once,-,TRBJ1-1,TRBV19,TGTGCCAGTATTGTGAACACTGAAGCTTTCTTT,CASIVNTEAFF
-,-,TRBJ2-7,TRBV5-6,TGTGCCAGCAGCTCTGGGATCTACGAGCAGTACTTC,CASSSGIYEQYF
-,-,TRBJ2-1,TRBV27,TGTGCCAGCAGTTCCCGGGCCCTGGGCAATGAGCAGTTCTTC,CASSSRALGNEQFF
-,TRBD1,TRBJ2-2,TRBV6-1,TGTGCCAGCAGAGAAAACAGGGGTAGAAGGACCGGGGAGCTGTTTTTT,CASRENRGRRTGELFF
-,TRBD1,TRBJ2-3,TRBV18,TGTGCCAGCTCACCTGCGTTTTCGGGACAGGGGTCCGCAGATACGCAGTATTTT,CASSPAFSGQGSADTQYF
-,-,TRBJ1-3,TRBV11-2,TGTGCCAGCACCCCCCCAGGGCACTCTGGAAACACCATATATTTT,CASTPPGHSGNTIYF
-,TRBD1,TRBJ1-1,TRBV5-1,TGCGCCAGCAGCCCCCAGACAGGGACTAACACTGAAGCTTTCTTT,CASSPQTGTNTEAFF
-,-,TRBJ2-3,TRBV9,TGTGCCAGCAGCGTCGAGGTCAAGACAGATACGCAGTATTTT,CASSVEVKTDTQYF
-,-,TRBJ2-5,TRBV5-1,TGCGCCAGCAGCCTTACCCTAACTTCCACCGGGAAGACCCAGTACTTC,CASSLTLTSTGKTQYF
-,TRBD2,TRBJ2-5,TRBV7-2,TGTGCCAGCAGCCAAGCTAGCGGGGGGCAGGAGACCCAGTACTTC,CASSQASGGQETQYF
-,-,TRBJ2-5,TRBV6-1,TGTGCCAGCAGTAAACAGCGGCGGGAGACCCAGTACTTC,CASSKQRRETQYF
-,-,TRBJ2-5,TRBV29-1,TGCAGCGCCGCTGGACTGGCGGAGACCCAGTACTTC,CSAAGLAETQYF
few,-,TRBJ1-2,TRBV11-2,TGTGCCAGCAGCTTGGGAAGTCAAAACTATGGCTACACCTTC,CASSLGSQNYGYTF
-,-,TRBJ1-2,TRBV18,TGTGCCAGCTCACCACTTTCGACTCAGGGTACTAACTATGGCTACACCTTC,CASSPLSTQGTNYGYTF
-,TRBD1,TRBJ1-3,TRBV7-2,TGTGCCAGCAGCTTTGGAGGGACAGGGGCTGGAAACACCATATATTTT,CASSFGGTGAGNTIYF
few,TRBD2,TRBJ2-2,TRBV6-4,TGTGCCAGCAGTGACCCCCCCGGCGGGGGGAACACCGGGGAGCTGTTTTTT,CASSDPPGGGNTGELFF
-,-,TRBJ2-7,TRBV6-1,TGTGCCAGCAGTGAAGGTGATTTTGAGGGGCAGTACTTC,CASSEGDFEGQYF
-,TRBD1,TRBJ2-5,TRBV5-1,TGCGCCAGCAGTCTGGCCCGACAGGGGGAGACCCAGTACTTC,CASSLARQGETQYF
-,-,TRBJ1-6,TRBV7-8,TGTGCCAGCAGCTTAGGGCAGGGAGATTCACCCCTCCACTTT,CASSLGQGDSPLHF
-,TRBD1,TRBJ2-2,TRBV6-1,TGTGCCAGCAGTACCGGGACAGACACCGGGGAGCTGTTTTTT,CASSTGTDTGELFF
many,-,TRBJ1-3,TRBV30,TGTGCCTGGAGTGCATTATCTGGAAACACCATATATTTT,CAWSALSGNTIYF
-,-,TRBJ2-7,TRBV19,TGTGCCAGTAGTATTCCGGGGTGGAGGTCCTACGAGCAGTACTTC,CASSIPGWRSYEQYF
few,-,TRBJ2-7,TRBV27,TGTGCCAGCATGCCTTTTGGAGCCTTCTACGAGCAGTACTTC,CASMPFGAFYEQYF
-,TRBD2,TRBJ2-4,TRBV27,TGTGCCAGCAGTCCCGGAGGACCGGGGGGAGTAGCCAAAAACATTCAGTACTTC,CASSPGGPGGVAKNIQYF
-,-,TRBJ1-1,TRBV6-4,TGTGCCAGCAGCCTCGACAGTAACACTGAAGCTTTCTTT,CASSLDSNTEAFF